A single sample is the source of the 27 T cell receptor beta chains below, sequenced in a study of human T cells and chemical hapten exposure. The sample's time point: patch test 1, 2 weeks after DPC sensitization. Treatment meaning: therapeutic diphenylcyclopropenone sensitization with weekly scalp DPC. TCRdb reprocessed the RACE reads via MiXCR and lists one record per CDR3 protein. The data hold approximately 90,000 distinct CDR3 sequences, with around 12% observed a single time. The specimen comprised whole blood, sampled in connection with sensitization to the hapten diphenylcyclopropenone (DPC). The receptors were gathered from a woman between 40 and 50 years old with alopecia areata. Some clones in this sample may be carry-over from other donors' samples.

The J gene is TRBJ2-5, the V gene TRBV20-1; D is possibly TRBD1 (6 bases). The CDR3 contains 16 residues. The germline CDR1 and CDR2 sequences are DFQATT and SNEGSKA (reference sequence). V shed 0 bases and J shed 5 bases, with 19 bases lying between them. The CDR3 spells CSARDPAGESLETQYF. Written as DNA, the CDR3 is TGCAGTGCTAGAGATCCCGCAGGGGAGTCTTTGGAGACCCAGTACTTC.

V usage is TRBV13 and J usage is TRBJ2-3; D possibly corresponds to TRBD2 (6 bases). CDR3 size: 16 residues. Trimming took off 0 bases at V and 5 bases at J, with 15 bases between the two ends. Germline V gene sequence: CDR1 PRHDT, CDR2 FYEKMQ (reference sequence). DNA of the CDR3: TGTGCCAGCAGCTTAGGAGGCGGGGAGCGCCTAGATACGCAGTATTTT. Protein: CASSLGGGERLDTQYF.

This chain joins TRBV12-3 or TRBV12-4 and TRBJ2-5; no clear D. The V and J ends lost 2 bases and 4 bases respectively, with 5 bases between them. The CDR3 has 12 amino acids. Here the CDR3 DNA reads TGTGCCAGCAGTTTAATGGCAGAGACCCAGTACTTC. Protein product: CASSLMAETQYF.

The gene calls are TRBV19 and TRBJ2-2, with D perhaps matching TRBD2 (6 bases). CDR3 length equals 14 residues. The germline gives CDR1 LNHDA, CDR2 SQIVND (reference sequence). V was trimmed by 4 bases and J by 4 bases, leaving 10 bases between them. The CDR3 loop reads CASSRGTVTGELFF. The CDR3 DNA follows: TGTGCCAGTAGTAGAGGGACTGTCACCGGGGAGCTGTTTTTT.

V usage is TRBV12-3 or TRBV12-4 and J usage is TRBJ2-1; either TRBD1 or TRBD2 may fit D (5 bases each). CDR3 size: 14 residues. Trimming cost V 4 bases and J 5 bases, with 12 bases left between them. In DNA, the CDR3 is TGTGCCAGCAGTTCCGGGACCCCCAACAATGAGCAGTTCTTC. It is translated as CASSSGTPNNEQFF.

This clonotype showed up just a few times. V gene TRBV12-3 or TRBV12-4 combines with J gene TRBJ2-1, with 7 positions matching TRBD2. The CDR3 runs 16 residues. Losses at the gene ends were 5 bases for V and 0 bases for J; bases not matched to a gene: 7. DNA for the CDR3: TGTGCCAGCAGTCCCGGAGGACTAGTCTCCTACAATGAGCAGTTCTTC. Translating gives CASSPGGLVSYNEQFF.

CDR3 in amino acids: CASSGPAGLFF. The CDR3 nucleotides are TGTGCCAGCAGTGGGCCCGCTGGGCTGTTTTTT. V is TRBV28 and J is TRBJ2-2; no clear D. CDR1 is MDHEN and CDR2 is SYDVKM in the germline V gene. The CDR3 covers 11 residues. Trimming removed 5 bases at V and 13 bases at J, with 11 bases between.

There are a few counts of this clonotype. CDR3: CSAGSSTDTQYF. The CDR3 DNA sequence: TGCAGCGCTGGCTCCAGCACAGATACGCAGTATTTT. The rearrangement links TRBV29-1 to TRBJ2-3; D gene ambiguous. The V end lost 7 bases, the J end lost 0 bases, and 8 bases lay between the germline ends. The CDR3 runs 12 residues. Germline V gene sequence: CDR1 SQVTM, CDR2 ANQGSEA.

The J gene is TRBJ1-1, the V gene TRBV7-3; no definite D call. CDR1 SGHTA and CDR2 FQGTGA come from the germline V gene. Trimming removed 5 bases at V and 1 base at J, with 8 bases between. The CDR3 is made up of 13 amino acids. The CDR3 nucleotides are TGTGCCAGCAGCACTAGACAGAACACTGAAGCTTTCTTT. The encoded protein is CASSTRQNTEAFF.

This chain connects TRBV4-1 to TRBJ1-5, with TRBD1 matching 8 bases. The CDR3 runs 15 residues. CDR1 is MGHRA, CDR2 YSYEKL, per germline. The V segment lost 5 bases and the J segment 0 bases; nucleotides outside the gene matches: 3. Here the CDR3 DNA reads TGCGCCAGCAGCTTGGACAGGGCTAGCAATCAGCCCCAGCATTTT. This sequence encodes CASSLDRASNQPQHF.

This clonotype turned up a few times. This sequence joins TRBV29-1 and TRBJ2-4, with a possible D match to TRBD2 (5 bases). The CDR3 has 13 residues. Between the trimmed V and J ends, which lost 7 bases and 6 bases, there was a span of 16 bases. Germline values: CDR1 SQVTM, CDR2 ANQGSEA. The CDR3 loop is CSARISGLNIQYF. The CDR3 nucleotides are TGCAGCGCCCGAATATCCGGACTAAACATTCAGTACTTC.

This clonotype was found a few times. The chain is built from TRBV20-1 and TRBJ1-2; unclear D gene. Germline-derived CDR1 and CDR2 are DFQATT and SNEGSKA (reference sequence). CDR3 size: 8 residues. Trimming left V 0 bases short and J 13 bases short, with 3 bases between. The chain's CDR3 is CSARDTTF. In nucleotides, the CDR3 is TGCAGTGCTAGAGATACCACCTTC.

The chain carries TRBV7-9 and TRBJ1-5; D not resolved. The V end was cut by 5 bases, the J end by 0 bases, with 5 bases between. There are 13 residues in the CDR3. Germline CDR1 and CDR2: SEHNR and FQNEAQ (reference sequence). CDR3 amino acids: CASSEYSNQPQHF. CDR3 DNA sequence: TGTGCCAGCAGCGAATATAGCAATCAGCCCCAGCATTTT.

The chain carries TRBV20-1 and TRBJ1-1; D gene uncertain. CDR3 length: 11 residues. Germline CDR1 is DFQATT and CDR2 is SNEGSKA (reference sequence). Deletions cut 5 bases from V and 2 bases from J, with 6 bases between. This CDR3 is CSAVDNTEAFF. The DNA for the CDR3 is TGCAGTGCTGTGGACAACACTGAAGCTTTCTTT.

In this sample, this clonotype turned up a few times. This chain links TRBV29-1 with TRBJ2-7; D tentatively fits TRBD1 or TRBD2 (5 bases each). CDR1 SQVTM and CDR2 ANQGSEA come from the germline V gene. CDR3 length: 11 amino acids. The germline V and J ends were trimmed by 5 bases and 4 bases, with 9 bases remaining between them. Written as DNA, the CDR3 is TGCAGCGTTCGCGAGGGGTACGAGCAGTACTTC. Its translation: CSVREGYEQYF.

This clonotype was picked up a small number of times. DNA of the CDR3: TGCAGCGTTTACGGGGATAATGAAAAACTGTTTTTT. Protein: CSVYGDNEKLFF. This chain links TRBV29-1 with TRBJ1-4, with D unclear. Looked up from germline, CDR1 is SQVTM and CDR2 is ANQGSEA. There are 12 residues in the CDR3. V was pared by 5 bases and J by 4 bases, with 8 bases between.

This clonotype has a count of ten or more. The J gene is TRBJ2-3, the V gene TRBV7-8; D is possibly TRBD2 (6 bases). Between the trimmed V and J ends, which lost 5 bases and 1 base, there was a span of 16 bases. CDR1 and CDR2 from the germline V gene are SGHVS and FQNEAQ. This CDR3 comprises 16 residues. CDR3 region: CASSPQPGLGTDTQYF. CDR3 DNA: TGTGCCAGCAGCCCTCAACCGGGACTTGGCACAGATACGCAGTATTTT. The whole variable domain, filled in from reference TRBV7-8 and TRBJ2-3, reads GAGVSQSPRYKVAKRGQDVALRCDPISGHVSLFWYQQALGQGPEFLTYFQNEAQLDKSGLPSDRFFAERPEGSVSTLKIQRTQQEDSAVYLCASSPQPGLGTDTQYFGPGTRLTVL.

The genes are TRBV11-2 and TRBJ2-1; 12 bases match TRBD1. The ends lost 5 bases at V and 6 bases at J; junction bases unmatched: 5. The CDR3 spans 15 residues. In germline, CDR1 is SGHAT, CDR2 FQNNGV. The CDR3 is CASSTPGQGANEQFF. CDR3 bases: TGTGCCAGCAGCACACCGGGACAGGGGGCCAATGAGCAGTTCTTC.

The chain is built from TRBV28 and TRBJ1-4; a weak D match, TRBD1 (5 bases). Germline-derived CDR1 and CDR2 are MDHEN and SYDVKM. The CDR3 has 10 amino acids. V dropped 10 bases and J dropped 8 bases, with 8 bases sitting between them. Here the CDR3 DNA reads TGTGCCACCTGGGGGGAAAAACTGTTTTTT. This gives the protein CATWGEKLFF.

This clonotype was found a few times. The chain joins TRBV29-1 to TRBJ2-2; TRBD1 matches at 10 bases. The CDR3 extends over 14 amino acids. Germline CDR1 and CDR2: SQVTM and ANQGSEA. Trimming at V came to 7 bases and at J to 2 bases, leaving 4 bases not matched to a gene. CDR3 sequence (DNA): TGCAGCGGGGGGACAGGGGAAAACACCGGGGAGCTGTTTTTT. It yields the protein CSGGTGENTGELFF.

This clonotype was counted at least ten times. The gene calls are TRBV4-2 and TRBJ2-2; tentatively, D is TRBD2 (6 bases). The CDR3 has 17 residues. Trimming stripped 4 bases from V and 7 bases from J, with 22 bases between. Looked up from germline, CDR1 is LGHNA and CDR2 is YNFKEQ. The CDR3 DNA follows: TGTGCCAGCAGCCCCCAACCCACAGCGGGCTTAAGCGGGGAGCTGTTTTTT. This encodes CASSPQPTAGLSGELFF.

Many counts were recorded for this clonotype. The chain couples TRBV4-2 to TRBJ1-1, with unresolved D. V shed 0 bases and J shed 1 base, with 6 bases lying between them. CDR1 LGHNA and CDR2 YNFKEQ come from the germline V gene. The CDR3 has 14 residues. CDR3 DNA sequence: TGTGCCAGCAGCCAAGATCTTCCGAACACTGAAGCTTTCTTT. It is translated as CASSQDLPNTEAFF.

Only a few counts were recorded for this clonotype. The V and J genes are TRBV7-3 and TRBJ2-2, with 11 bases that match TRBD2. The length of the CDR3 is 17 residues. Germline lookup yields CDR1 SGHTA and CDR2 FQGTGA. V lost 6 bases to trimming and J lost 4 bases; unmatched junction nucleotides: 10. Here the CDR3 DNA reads TGTGCCAGCAGTCGGGGTAGCGGGAGGGCCGGCACCGGGGAGCTGTTTTTT. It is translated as CASSRGSGRAGTGELFF. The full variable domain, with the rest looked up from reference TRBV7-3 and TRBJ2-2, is GAGVSQTPSNKVTEKGKYVELRCDPISGHTALYWYRQSLGQGPEFLIYFQGTGAADDSGLPNDRFFAVRPEGSVSTLKIQRTERGDSAVYLCASSRGSGRAGTGELFFGEGSRLTVL.

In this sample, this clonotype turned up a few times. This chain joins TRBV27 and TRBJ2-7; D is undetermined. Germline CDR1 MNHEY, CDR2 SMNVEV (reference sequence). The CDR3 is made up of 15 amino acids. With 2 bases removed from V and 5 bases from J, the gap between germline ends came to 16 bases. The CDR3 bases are TGTGCCAGCAGTTTAGTCGCCCGGAATACCCACGAGCAGTACTTC. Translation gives CASSLVARNTHEQYF.

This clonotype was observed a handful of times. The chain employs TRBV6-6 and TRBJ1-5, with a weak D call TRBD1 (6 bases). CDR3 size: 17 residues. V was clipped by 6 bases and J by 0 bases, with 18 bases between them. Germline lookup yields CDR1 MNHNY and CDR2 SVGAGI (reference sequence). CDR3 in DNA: TGTGCCAGCAGCCAGGGACAAGTGAGAGTTAGCAATCAGCCCCAGCATTTT. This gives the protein CASSQGQVRVSNQPQHF.

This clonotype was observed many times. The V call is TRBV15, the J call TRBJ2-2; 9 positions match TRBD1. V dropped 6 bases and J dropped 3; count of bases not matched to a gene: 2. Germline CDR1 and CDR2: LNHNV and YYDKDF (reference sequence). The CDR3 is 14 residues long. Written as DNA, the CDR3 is TGTGCCACCAGGTGGACAGGGGACACCGGGGAGCTGTTTTTT. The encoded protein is CATRWTGDTGELFF. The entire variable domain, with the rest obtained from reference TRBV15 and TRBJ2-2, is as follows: DAMVIQNPRYQVTQFGKPVTLSCSQTLNHNVMYWYQQKSSQAPKLLFHYYDKDFNNEADTPDNFQSRRPNTSFCFLDIRSPGLGDTAMYLCATRWTGDTGELFFGEGSRLTVL.

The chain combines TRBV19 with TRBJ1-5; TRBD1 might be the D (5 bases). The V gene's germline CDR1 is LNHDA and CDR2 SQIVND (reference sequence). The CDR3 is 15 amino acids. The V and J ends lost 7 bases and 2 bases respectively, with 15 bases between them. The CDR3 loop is CASNYDGTGNQPQHF. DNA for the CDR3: TGTGCCAGTAACTACGACGGGACCGGCAATCAGCCCCAGCATTTT.